This is a list of T cell receptor beta chains from one sample in a study of graft-versus-host responses after intestinal transplantation. Assay used: immunoSEQ multiplex PCR; TCRdb lists only in-frame clones, some missing. Of about 90,000 clones listed, about four fifths were seen once; the top ten hold approximately 0.84%. Their target antigens are unknown. The sequencing here drew on unstimulated CD4+ T cells sorted from spleen or lymph node cells, taken before intestinal transplant. These receptors originate from a human donor who received an intestinal transplant. CDR3s include the opening cysteine and the closing phenylalanine or tryptophan. The order of the fields is D gene, clone size, V gene, J gene, CDR3 protein, CDR3 DNA. D genes are given only for firm matches. For some rows the clone size is stated as once, few or many, or as a class when expanded; others skip it.

-	-	TRBV5-6	TRBJ2-7	CASSFGDNYEQYF	TGTGCCAGCAGCTTCGGGGACAACTACGAGCAGTACTTC
TRBD1	-	TRBV5-6	TRBJ2-3	CASSAQYRGLSDTQYF	TGTGCCAGCAGCGCACAGTACAGGGGGCTTTCAGATACGCAGTATTTT
-	-	TRBV5-4	TRBJ2-7	CASSPDGHAGEQYF	TGTGCCAGCAGCCCCGACGGGCACGCGGGGGAGCAGTACTTC
-	once	TRBV15	TRBJ2-4	CATSSTRLAKNIQYF	TGTGCCACCAGCAGCACGCGGCTAGCCAAAAACATTCAGTACTTC
-	-	TRBV18	TRBJ2-2	CASSEHLNTGELFF	TGTGCCAGCTCAGAACACCTGAACACCGGGGAGCTGTTTTTT
-	-	TRBV7-2	TRBJ1-3	CASSGQWNTIYF	TGTGCCAGCAGCGGACAGTGGAACACCATATATTTT
TRBD1	few	TRBV11-1	TRBJ1-1	CASSVLSGGITQAFF	TGTGCCAGCAGCGTCCTTTCAGGGGGCATTACTCAAGCTTTCTTT
TRBD1	few	TRBV7-7	TRBJ2-1	CASSKGTGSYNEQFF	TGTGCCAGCAGCAAAGGGACAGGGTCCTACAATGAGCAGTTCTTC
TRBD1	-	TRBV15	TRBJ1-5	CATSRGQGLYQPQHF	TGTGCCACCAGCAGAGGACAGGGGTTGTATCAGCCCCAGCATTTT
TRBD2	few	TRBV6-5	TRBJ2-1	CASSRIAGGYNEQFF	TGTGCCAGCAGCCGAATAGCGGGGGGGTACAATGAGCAGTTCTTC
-	-	TRBV11-2	TRBJ2-2	CASSRQVGANTGELFF	TGTGCCAGCAGCCGCCAGGTGGGAGCGAACACCGGGGAGCTGTTTTTT
-	-	TRBV5-1	TRBJ1-3	CASSLESAGNTIYF	TGCGCCAGCAGCTTGGAGAGTGCTGGAAACACCATATATTTT
TRBD1	-	TRBV4-1	TRBJ2-7	CASSQQTGGWYEQYF	TGCGCCAGCAGCCAGCAGACAGGGGGGTGGTACGAGCAGTACTTC
TRBD2	-	TRBV28	TRBJ2-7	CASSILTSGTYEQYF	TGTGCCAGCAGCATTTTGACTAGCGGAACCTACGAGCAGTACTTC
-	-	TRBV7-9	TRBJ2-2	CASSRVNTGELFF	TGTGCCAGCAGCCGAGTGAACACCGGGGAGCTGTTTTTT
-	-	TRBV6-4	TRBJ1-5	CARELGNQPQHF	TGTGCCAGGGAGTTAGGCAATCAGCCCCAGCATTTT
-	-	TRBV7-3	TRBJ2-6	CASSLFAGALASGANVLTF	TGTGCCAGCAGCTTATTCGCGGGGGCCCTTGCTTCTGGGGCCAACGTCCTGACTTTC
-	-	TRBV2	TRBJ2-7	CASSTTGGEQYF	TGTGCCAGCAGTACCACAGGTGGCGAGCAGTACTTC
-	-	TRBV7-9	TRBJ2-3	CASSFPGSGGTDTQYF	TGTGCCAGCAGCTTCCCCGGGAGCGGTGGCACAGATACGCAGTATTTT
-	-	TRBV28	TRBJ1-1	CASSAPGQIKPTEAFF	TGTGCCAGCAGCGCGCCAGGACAGATAAAACCGACTGAAGCTTTCTTT
TRBD2	-	TRBV5-1	TRBJ2-3	CASSLAAGGPVTDTQYF	TGCGCCAGCAGCTTGGCAGCGGGAGGGCCCGTTACAGATACGCAGTATTTT
-	once	TRBV6-5	TRBJ2-5	CASSRTAIETQYF	TGTGCCAGCAGTCGGACAGCTATAGAGACCCAGTACTTC
-	-	TRBV5-1	TRBJ2-3	CASSLETGIDTQYF	TGCGCCAGCAGCTTGGAAACAGGGATAGATACGCAGTATTTT
-	few	TRBV6-5	TRBJ1-2	CASSYLRGRVWDFAF	TGTGCCAGCAGTTACCTCCGTGGCCGAGTTTGGGACTTCGCCTTC
-	-	TRBV9	TRBJ2-3	CASSVAGIADTQYF	TGTGCCAGCAGCGTTGCGGGAATCGCAGATACGCAGTATTTT
-	-	TRBV11-2	TRBJ2-7	CASSLSVSEQYF	TGTGCCAGCAGCCTAAGCGTGAGCGAGCAGTACTTC
-	-	TRBV18	TRBJ2-7	CASSPPGLSYEQYF	TGTGCCAGCTCACCACCGGGACTGTCCTACGAGCAGTACTTC
-	-	TRBV4-1	TRBJ1-4	CASRTLVRRPEKLFF	TGCGCCAGCAGAACCCTAGTTCGGCGCCCAGAAAAACTGTTTTTT
-	few	TRBV2	TRBJ2-7	CASAPEYEQYF	TGTGCCAGTGCCCCTGAGTACGAGCAGTACTTC
-	-	TRBV5-4	TRBJ2-5	CASSAGQVQETQYF	TGTGCCAGCAGTGCGGGGCAGGTCCAAGAGACCCAGTACTTC
TRBD1	-	TRBV5-1	TRBJ1-6	CASSPIGQGDSPLHF	TGCGCCAGCAGCCCAATAGGACAGGGGGATTCACCCCTCCACTTT
TRBD2	-	TRBV18	TRBJ2-3	CASSNGLAEADTQYF	TGTGCCAGCTCGAACGGTCTAGCGGAGGCGGATACGCAGTATTTT
-	few	TRBV2	TRBJ2-3	CASSEGQQYF	TGTGCCAGCAGTGAAGGTCAGCAGTATTTT
-	once	TRBV18	TRBJ1-2	CASSPSLDGYTF	TGTGCCAGCTCACCATCCCTAGATGGCTACACCTTC
-	-	TRBV5-1	TRBJ1-2	CASSPDSVGYGYTF	TGCGCCAGCAGCCCGGACAGTGTGGGCTATGGCTACACCTTC
-	-	TRBV7-2	TRBJ2-4	CASSRLWPLAKNIQYF	TGTGCCAGCAGCCGACTGTGGCCCCTAGCCAAAAACATTCAGTACTTC
TRBD1	once	TRBV28	TRBJ1-1	CASRDRKPNTEAFF	TGTGCCAGTAGGGACAGGAAACCGAACACTGAAGCTTTCTTT
-	-	TRBV5-5	TRBJ1-1	CASSSLRANTEAFF	TGTGCCAGCAGCTCCCTCAGGGCGAACACTGAAGCTTTCTTT
-	-	TRBV6-1	TRBJ2-7	CASSEIAGTAYEQYF	TGTGCCAGCAGTGAAATCGCAGGAACTGCCTACGAGCAGTACTTC
TRBD1	-	TRBV6-1	TRBJ1-2	CASSEGQGIGGYTF	TGTGCCAGCAGTGAAGGACAGGGGATTGGAGGCTACACCTTC
TRBD1	-	TRBV7-3	TRBJ1-4	CASSPAGGNEKLFF	TGTGCCAGCAGCCCGGCAGGGGGTAATGAAAAACTGTTTTTT
TRBD1	-	TRBV5-1	TRBJ2-2	CASSWDQGEIGELFF	TGCGCCAGCAGCTGGGACCAGGGGGAGATCGGGGAGCTGTTTTTT
TRBD1	few	TRBV5-6	TRBJ1-1	CASSVRDRGPEAFF	TGTGCCAGCAGCGTCCGGGACAGGGGACCTGAAGCTTTCTTT
-	once	TRBV6-1	TRBJ1-1	CASLTGVRAEAFF	TGTGCCAGCCTTACGGGGGTAAGGGCTGAAGCTTTCTTT
TRBD2	-	TRBV5-1	TRBJ2-3	CASSLAPASGSPTDTQYF	TGCGCCAGCAGCTTGGCCCCAGCTAGCGGGAGTCCCACAGATACGCAGTATTTT
TRBD1	-	TRBV6-1	TRBJ1-2	CASSGDRGHYGYTF	TGTGCCAGCAGTGGGGACAGGGGCCACTATGGCTACACCTTC
-	-	TRBV30	TRBJ1-6	CACNSGYNSPLHF	TGTGCCTGTAATTCGGGCTATAATTCACCCCTCCACTTT
-	few	TRBV5-4	TRBJ2-3	CASSFEEDTDTQYF	TGTGCCAGCAGCTTCGAGGAGGACACAGATACGCAGTATTTT
-	-	TRBV5-5	TRBJ2-1	CASSWRTLPHYNEQFF	TGTGCCAGCAGCTGGCGGACTCTCCCTCACTACAATGAGCAGTTCTTC
TRBD1	once	TRBV19	TRBJ2-2	CASSIFAGGTGELFF	TGTGCCAGTAGTATCTTCGCAGGGGGCACCGGGGAGCTGTTTTTT
-	-	TRBV6-5	TRBJ1-3	CASSYLGQGNTIYF	TGTGCCAGCAGTTACCTGGGGCAGGGAAACACCATATATTTT
-	-	TRBV11-1	TRBJ2-3	CASSLARADTQYF	TGTGCCAGCAGCTTAGCTAGAGCAGATACGCAGTATTTT
-	few	TRBV5-1	TRBJ1-3	CASSPNPSSGNTIYF	TGCGCCAGCAGCCCCAACCCGAGCTCTGGAAACACCATATATTTT